A single sample gave rise to the 20 T cell receptor beta chains below, sequenced in a study of cytomegalovirus exposure and HLA in healthy donors (dated by TCRdb to between 2016 and 2019). Receptors were amplified or captured by the immunoSEQ multiplex PCR assay. For the multiplex PCR, a mixture combining 60 forward primers for TCR Vbeta segments and 13 reverse primers for TCR Jbeta segments was used. Not all clones reach the TCRdb copy of this immuneACCESS table, which keeps in-frame sequences only. Checked studies attribute under half of the gap to unresolved V genes and leave the rest unexplained. This sample holds around 120,000 clones; roughly 60% were observed only once. The ten top clones hold roughly 10% of the sample. Sequenced input: PBMCs. Every receptor here comes from a man aged 40-50 years in good health and CMV-seropositive.

This clone has only one observation. CDR3 residues: CASSFPGGGPSLRQETQYF. Here the CDR3 DNA reads TGTGCCAGCAGCTTCCCCGGGGGGGGCCCATCTTTAAGACAAGAGACCCAGTACTTC. The chain couples TRBV7-9 to TRBJ2-5, with 8 bases fitting TRBD2. The CDR3 is 19 amino acids. Trimming took 3 bases from V and 2 from J; bases not matched to a gene: 17. CDR1 and CDR2 from the germline V gene are SEHNR and FQNEAQ (reference sequence).

This chain links TRBV28 with TRBJ2-7; 7 nucleotides agree with TRBD2. Germline-derived CDR1 and CDR2 are MDHEN and SYDVKM. V was pared by 3 bases and J by 2 bases, with 4 bases of the junction left unmatched. This CDR3 spans 14 amino acids. The CDR3 protein is CASSFGGYTYEQYF. The DNA of the CDR3 is TGTGCCAGCAGTTTCGGGGGGTACACCTACGAGCAGTACTTC.

In its sample, this clone was seen a few times. The V call is TRBV9, the J call TRBJ2-7, with D possibly being TRBD2 (6 bases). The CDR3 has 14 amino acids. Germline CDR1 SGDLS, CDR2 YYNGEE. V lost 0 bases and J lost 3, with 10 bases in between. CDR3 loop: CASSVEAGNYEQYF. CDR3 bases: TGTGCCAGCAGCGTAGAGGCGGGGAACTACGAGCAGTACTTC.

Concerning this clone: The sample carries other DNA sequences with the same CDR3. The chain has TRBV5-4 and TRBJ1-6; TRBD1 matches at 10 bases. The CDR3 length is 18 residues. V shed 1 base and J 9 bases; nucleotides not matched to a gene: 13. Germline values: CDR1 SGHNT, CDR2 YYREEE (reference sequence). Here the CDR3 reads CASSLRPTVTGGVSPLHF. The CDR3 nucleotides read TGTGCCAGCAGCTTGCGGCCGACTGTGACAGGGGGCGTTTCACCCCTCCACTTT.

The chain is built from TRBV6-6 and TRBJ2-5; weak D call: TRBD1 (5 bases). Germline V gene sequence: CDR1 MNHNY, CDR2 SVGAGI (reference sequence). V shed 6 bases and J shed 1 base, with 9 bases lying between them. The CDR3 covers 13 residues. The CDR3 reads CASRTVIQETQYF. In nucleotides, the CDR3 is TGTGCCAGCAGGACAGTAATCCAAGAGACCCAGTACTTC.

The CDR3 DNA reads as TGTGCCAGCAGTACAGGACAGGGGGCGCTTACGGATACGCAGTATTTT. Amino acids: CASSTGQGALTDTQYF. J is TRBJ2-3 and V is TRBV6-6, with 11 bases lining up with TRBD1. The CDR3 has 16 amino acids. The V and J ends lost 5 bases and 6 bases, in that order; junction bases with no gene match: 10. Germline CDR1 and CDR2: MNHNY and SVGAGI (reference sequence).

The chain employs TRBV6-1 and TRBJ2-2, with TRBD2 matching 9 bases. CDR1 is MNHNS, CDR2 SASEGT, per germline. V lost 3 bases to trimming and J lost 5 bases; unmatched junction nucleotides: 7. The CDR3 loop spans 16 amino acids. CDR3 in DNA: TGTGCCAGCAGTGATCGTCTAGCGGGGACAACCGGGGAGCTGTTTTTT. The encoded protein is CASSDRLAGTTGELFF.

This chain connects TRBV6-4 to TRBJ2-7; 9 bases map to TRBD2. J lost 4 bases, V lost 4 bases, and 2 bases had no gene match. Germline loops: CDR1 MRHNA, CDR2 SNTAGT. The CDR3 sequence is 13 residues long. The CDR3 region is CASSAREGYEQYF. The CDR3 DNA is TGTGCCAGCAGTGCGCGGGAGGGTTACGAGCAGTACTTC.

This clone was detected only a few times. The rearrangement uses TRBV7-9 and TRBJ2-3; unclear D gene. CDR1 SEHNR and CDR2 FQNEAQ come from the germline V gene (reference sequence). The CDR3 consists of 14 residues. V was cut by 1 base and J by 0 bases, with 5 bases left in between. CDR3 DNA: TGTGCCAGCAGCTTAGGGCACAGCACAGATACGCAGTATTTT. Its translation: CASSLGHSTDTQYF.

This clone turned up a few times. The chain couples TRBV30 to TRBJ2-1; D unresolved. From germline, CDR1 is GTSNPN and CDR2 SVGIG (reference sequence). V lost 0 bases and J lost 0, with 9 bases in between. The CDR3 is 15 amino acids. The CDR3 loop is CAWSVPGTSYNEQFF. The DNA for the CDR3 is TGTGCCTGGAGTGTACCGGGTACCTCCTACAATGAGCAGTTCTTC.

V usage is TRBV4-1 and J usage is TRBJ1-4, with D possibly TRBD1 on 6 matching bases. The CDR3 totals 15 residues. CDR1 is MGHRA and CDR2 is YSYEKL in the germline V gene. V lost 0 bases and J 8 bases, leaving 13 bases between the germline ends. The CDR3 here is CASSQDRQGTEKLFF. In DNA, the CDR3 is TGCGCCAGCAGCCAAGATAGGCAGGGGACCGAAAAACTGTTTTTT.

V and J are TRBV15 and TRBJ2-4; 7 bases line up with TRBD1. This CDR3 has 15 residues. The V gene end was trimmed by 1 base and the J gene end by 6 bases; junction bases not matched to a gene: 6. Germline V CDR1 and CDR2: LNHNV, YYDKDF (reference sequence). CDR3 loop: CATSRGTTGLNIQYF. CDR3 nucleotide sequence: TGTGCCACCAGCAGAGGCACGACAGGGCTAAACATTCAGTACTTC.

The rearrangement links TRBV2 to TRBJ2-7, with D unclear. CDR3 size: 15 residues. Germline V gene lookup returns CDR1 SNHLY and CDR2 FYNNEI. V was trimmed by 1 base and J by 3 bases, leaving 13 bases between them. The CDR3 coding sequence is TGTGCCAGCAGTGAAGGTCGCGGCGGATACTACGAGCAGTACTTC. This gives the protein CASSEGRGGYYEQYF.

This chain uses TRBV27 with TRBJ2-7; TRBD1 is a possible D gene (6 bases). Germline V CDR1 and CDR2: MNHEY, SMNVEV (reference sequence). V was clipped by 5 bases and J by 6 bases, with 14 bases between them. There are 13 residues in the CDR3. DNA of the CDR3: TGTGCCAGCAGTCGACAGGACAGTAGCGAGCAGTACTTC. This sequence encodes CASSRQDSSEQYF.

V gene TRBV5-6 combines with J gene TRBJ1-1; possibly TRBD1 for D (5 bases). Germline values: CDR1 SGHDT, CDR2 YYEEEE. The V gene lost 4 bases and the J gene lost 4 bases, with 14 bases spanning the gap. This CDR3 is built from 14 residues. CDR3 in amino acids: CASSPISGPTEAFF. The CDR3 nucleotides read TGTGCCAGCAGCCCGATATCAGGGCCCACTGAAGCTTTCTTT.

The chain recombines TRBV7-9 with TRBJ2-6, with 7 bases that match TRBD1. Germline V gene lookup returns CDR1 SEHNR and CDR2 FQNEAQ (reference sequence). J was trimmed by 2 bases and V by 5 bases; bases with no gene match: 9. The CDR3 is 17 amino acids. As DNA, the CDR3 is TGTGCCAGCAGCGCCCAAACAGGGGCTGCTGGGGCCAACGTCCTGACTTTC. Translated: CASSAQTGAAGANVLTF.

The chain employs TRBV7-9 and TRBJ2-7, with D perhaps matching TRBD1 (5 bases). Germline CDR1 and CDR2: SEHNR and FQNEAQ (reference sequence). CDR3 length: 14 residues. The ends were cut back, 3 bases at V and 2 bases at J, with 11 bases in the middle. CDR3 loop: CASSFYGRAYEQYF. CDR3 coding DNA: TGTGCCAGCAGCTTTTACGGCAGGGCCTACGAGCAGTACTTC. Combining the CDR3 with reference TRBV7-9 and TRBJ2-7 gives the whole variable domain DTGVSQNPRHKITKRGQNVTFRCDPISEHNRLYWYRQTLGQGPEFLTYFQNEAQLEKSRLLSDRFSAERPKGSFSTLEIQRTEQGDSAMYLCASSFYGRAYEQYFGPGTRLTVT.

CDR3 sequence (DNA): TGTGCCAGTAGTGTCCGAGTAACAACTAATGAAAAACTGTTTTTT. Encoded protein: CASSVRVTTNEKLFF. The J gene is TRBJ1-4, the V gene TRBV19; unclear D gene. V lost 5 bases to trimming and J lost 0 bases, with 10 bases between them. CDR3 length: 15 amino acids. From germline, CDR1 is LNHDA and CDR2 SQIVND (reference sequence).

This chain uses TRBV28 with TRBJ2-3; 10 nucleotides match TRBD1. The V gene's germline CDR1 is MDHEN and CDR2 SYDVKM. The J segment lost 6 bases and the V segment lost 11 bases, leaving 11 bases of the junction unmatched. This CDR3 comprises 14 residues. Written as DNA, the CDR3 is TGTGCCTGGGGGACAGGGGCGATGGGGGATACGCAGTATTTT. Amino acids: CAWGTGAMGDTQYF.

Here the CDR3 reads CASSFFDRGVGYNSPLHF. CDR3 nucleotides: TGTGCCAGCAGCTTCTTCGACAGGGGCGTTGGCTATAATTCACCCCTCCACTTT. The rearrangement joins TRBV5-4 to TRBJ1-6; TRBD1 aligns across 8 bases. The CDR3 sequence is 18 residues long. Germline CDR1 and CDR2: SGHNT and YYREEE (reference sequence). Trimming removed 2 bases from V and 3 bases from J; junction bases left unmatched: 10.